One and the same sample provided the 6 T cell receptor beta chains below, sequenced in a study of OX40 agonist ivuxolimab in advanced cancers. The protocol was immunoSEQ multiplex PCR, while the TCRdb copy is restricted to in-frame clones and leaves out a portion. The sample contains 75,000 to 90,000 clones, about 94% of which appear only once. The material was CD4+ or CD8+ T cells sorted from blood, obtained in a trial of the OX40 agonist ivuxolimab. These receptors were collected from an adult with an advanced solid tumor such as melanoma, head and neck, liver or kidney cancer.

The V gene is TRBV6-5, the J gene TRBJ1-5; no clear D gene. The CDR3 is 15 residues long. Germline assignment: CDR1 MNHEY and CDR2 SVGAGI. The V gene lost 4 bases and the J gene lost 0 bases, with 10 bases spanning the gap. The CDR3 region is CASSSFSYSNQPQHF. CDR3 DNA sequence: TGTGCCAGCAGTTCCTTTAGTTATAGCAATCAGCCCCAGCATTTT.

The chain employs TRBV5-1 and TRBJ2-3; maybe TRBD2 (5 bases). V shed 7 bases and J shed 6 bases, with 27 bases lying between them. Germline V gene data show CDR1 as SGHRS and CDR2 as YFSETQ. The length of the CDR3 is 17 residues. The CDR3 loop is CASSLGLTDYPLDTQYF. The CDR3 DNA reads TGCGCCAGCTCCCTCGGACTCACCGACTACCCCTTGGATACGCAGTATTTT.

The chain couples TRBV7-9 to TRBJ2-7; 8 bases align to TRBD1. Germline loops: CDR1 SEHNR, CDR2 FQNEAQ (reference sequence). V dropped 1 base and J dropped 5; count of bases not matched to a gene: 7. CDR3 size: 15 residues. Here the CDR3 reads CASSLGGTGFDEQYF. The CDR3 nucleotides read TGTGCCAGCAGCTTAGGGGGGACAGGATTCGACGAGCAGTACTTC.

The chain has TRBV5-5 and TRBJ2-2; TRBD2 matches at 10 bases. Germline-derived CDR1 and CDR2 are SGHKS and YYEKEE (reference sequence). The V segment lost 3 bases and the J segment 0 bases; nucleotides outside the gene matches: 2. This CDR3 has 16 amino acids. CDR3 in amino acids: CASSSSGGANTGELFF. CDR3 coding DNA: TGTGCCAGCAGCTCTAGCGGGGGCGCGAACACCGGGGAGCTGTTTTTT.

The CDR3 DNA is TGTGCCAGTCGGCAGGGCAGCGGGGCTACCGTCTACGAGCAGTACTTC. This encodes CASRQGSGATVYEQYF. This chain links TRBV19 with TRBJ2-7, with TRBD2 identical over 7 bases. The CDR3 has 16 amino acids. Germline CDR1 reads LNHDA; CDR2 reads SQIVND (reference sequence). V trimming: 8 bases; J trimming: 3 bases; junction bases outside the gene matches: 16.

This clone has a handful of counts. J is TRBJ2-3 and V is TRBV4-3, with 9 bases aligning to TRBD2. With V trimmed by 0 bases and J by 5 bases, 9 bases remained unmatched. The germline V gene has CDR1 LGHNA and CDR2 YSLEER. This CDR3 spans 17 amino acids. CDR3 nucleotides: TGCGCCAGCAGCCAAGATCAACTAGCGGGTACGGGAGATACGCAGTATTTT. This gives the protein CASSQDQLAGTGDTQYF.